These 8 T cell receptor beta chains were all obtained from the same sample, sequenced in a study of cytomegalovirus exposure and HLA in healthy donors. Measured with immunoSEQ multiplex PCR; TCRdb has only the in-frame clones, and not every one. The table records around 160,000 clones, more than 75% of them present only once. The sequencing input was PBMCs. These receptors were taken from a man aged 18-30 years in good health and CMV-seronegative.

V and J are TRBV27 and TRBJ2-3; 11 bases agree with TRBD2. Germline CDR1 is MNHEY and CDR2 is SMNVEV (reference sequence). Losses at the gene ends were 5 bases for V and 2 bases for J; bases not matched to a gene: 3. CDR3 length: 15 amino acids. The CDR3 DNA follows: TGTGCCAGCAGTCCGACTAGCGGGGACACAGATACGCAGTATTTT. Amino acids: CASSPTSGDTDTQYF.

This clone was seen only a few times. This chain connects TRBV10-1 to TRBJ2-2; TRBD2 matches at 12 bases. The germline V gene encodes CDR1 WNHNN and CDR2 SYGVQD (reference sequence). V gave up 4 bases and J gave up 4 bases; unmatched junction bases: 4. This CDR3 has 16 amino acids. CDR3 amino acids: CASSGTSGKGTGELFF. The CDR3, as DNA: TGCGCCAGCAGTGGGACTAGCGGGAAGGGCACCGGGGAGCTGTTTTTT.

The chain is built from TRBV2 and TRBJ1-4, with 10 bases lining up with TRBD1. Germline assignment: CDR1 SNHLY and CDR2 FYNNEI. Unmatched junction bases numbered 12, after V lost 10 bases and J lost 7 bases. The CDR3 contains 15 residues. CDR3 in DNA: TGTGCCAACCAAGCCTCCGGGACAGGGGCTGAAAAACTGTTTTTT. Its protein is CANQASGTGAEKLFF.

This chain links TRBV9 with TRBJ2-3; 10 bases are shared with TRBD2. The junction had 5 bases not matched to a gene; V was cut back by 2 bases and J by 5 bases. Per the germline V gene, CDR1 is SGDLS and CDR2 is YYNGEE. This CDR3 has 15 residues. CDR3 in DNA: TGTGCCAGCAGCGTTCTAGCGGGGGTGGGAGATACGCAGTATTTT. This encodes CASSVLAGVGDTQYF.

The chain joins TRBV10-2 to TRBJ1-1, with 11 bases fitting TRBD1. J gave up 4 bases and V 9 bases, and 1 base lay outside the gene matches. The CDR3 is 12 amino acids. Germline CDR1 WSHSY, CDR2 SAAADI. For the CDR3, the DNA is TGCGCCAGTGGGACAGGGGGCACTGAAGCTTTCTTT. Encoded protein: CASGTGGTEAFF.

The V gene is TRBV6-5, the J gene TRBJ2-7; 10 nucleotides line up with TRBD1. The CDR3 is 13 residues long. Germline V lookup: CDR1 MNHEY, CDR2 SVGAGI. The J segment lost 6 bases and the V segment lost 5 bases, leaving 4 bases of the junction unmatched. The CDR3 DNA reads as TGTGCCAGCAGTGGACAGGGGGGGGTCGAGCAGTACTTC. Translating gives CASSGQGGVEQYF.

This sequence joins TRBV29-1 and TRBJ2-3, with TRBD1 as a possible D gene (5 bases). CDR3 size: 12 residues. The germline V gene has CDR1 SQVTM and CDR2 ANQGSEA. V dropped 2 bases and J dropped 4 bases, with 7 bases sitting between them. The DNA for the CDR3 is TGCAGCGTTGAAAGGGGCGCAGATACGCAGTATTTT. This translates into CSVERGADTQYF.

This clone appeared once. The CDR3 bases are TGTGCCAGTAGTCTAGGGCTGACCTACGAGCAGTACTTC. This codes for CASSLGLTYEQYF. V usage is TRBV19 and J usage is TRBJ2-7; D uncertain. The CDR3 consists of 13 residues. The germline V gene encodes CDR1 LNHDA and CDR2 SQIVND (reference sequence). Trimming shortened V by 5 bases and J by 2 bases, and 10 bases separated the two germline ends. Together with reference TRBV19 and TRBJ2-7, the CDR3 gives the full variable domain: DGGITQSPKYLFRKEGQNVTLSCEQNLNHDAMYWYRQDPGQGLRLIYYSQIVNDFQKGDIAEGYSVSREKKESFPLTVTSAQKNPTAFYLCASSLGLTYEQYFGPGTRLTVT.